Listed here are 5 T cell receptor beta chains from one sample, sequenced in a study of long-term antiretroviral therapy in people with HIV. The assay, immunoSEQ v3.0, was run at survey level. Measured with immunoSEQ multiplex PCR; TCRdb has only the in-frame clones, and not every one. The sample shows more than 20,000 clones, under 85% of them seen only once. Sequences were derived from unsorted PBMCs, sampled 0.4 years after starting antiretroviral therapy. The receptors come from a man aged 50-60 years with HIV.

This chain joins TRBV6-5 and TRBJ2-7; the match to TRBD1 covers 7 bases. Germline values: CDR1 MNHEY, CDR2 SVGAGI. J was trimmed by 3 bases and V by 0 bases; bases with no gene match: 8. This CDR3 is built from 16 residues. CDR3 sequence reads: CASSYSTTGQHYEQYF. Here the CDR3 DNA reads TGTGCCAGCAGTTACTCGACAACGGGACAGCACTACGAGCAGTACTTC.

CDR3: CASSQGPDGATNEKLFF. The CDR3 DNA reads as TGCGCCAGCAGCCAAGGACCAGACGGGGCAACTAATGAAAAACTGTTTTTT. The V call is TRBV4-1, the J call TRBJ1-4; D uncertain. Germline V CDR1 and CDR2: MGHRA, YSYEKL. V lost 1 base and J lost 0, with 12 bases in between. This CDR3 has 17 amino acids.

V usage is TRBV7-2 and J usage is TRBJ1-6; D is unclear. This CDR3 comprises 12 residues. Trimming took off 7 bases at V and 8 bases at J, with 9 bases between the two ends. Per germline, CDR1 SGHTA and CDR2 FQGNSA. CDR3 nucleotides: TGTGCCAGCACCTTGGGGTATTCACCCCTCCACTTT. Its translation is CASTLGYSPLHF.

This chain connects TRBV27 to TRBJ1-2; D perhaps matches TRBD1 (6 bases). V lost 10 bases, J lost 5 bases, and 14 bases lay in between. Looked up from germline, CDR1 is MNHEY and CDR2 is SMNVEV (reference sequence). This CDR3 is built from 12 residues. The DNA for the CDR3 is TGTGCCAACAGGGACCCTTCATATGGCTACACCTTC. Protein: CANRDPSYGYTF.

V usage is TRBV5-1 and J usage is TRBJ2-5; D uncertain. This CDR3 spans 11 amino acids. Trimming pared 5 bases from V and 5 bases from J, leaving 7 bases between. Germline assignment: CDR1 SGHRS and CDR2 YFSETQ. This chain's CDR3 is CASRAWETQYF. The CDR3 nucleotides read TGCGCCAGCAGGGCTTGGGAGACCCAGTACTTC. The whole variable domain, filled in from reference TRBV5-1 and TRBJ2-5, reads KAGVTQTPRYLIKTRGQQVTLSCSPISGHRSVSWYQQTPGQGLQFLFEYFSETQRNKGNFPGRFSGRQFSNSRSEMNVSTLELGDSALYLCASRAWETQYFGPGTRLLVL.